This record concerns one T cell receptor beta chain sequence. What it recognizes is unknown. MiXCR, applied by TCRdb to the RT-PCR reads, yields one record per CDR3 protein. This table has 450,000 to 500,000 distinct CDR3 sequences, approximately 10% appearing once. The entry originates in a study of response to subunit inactivated influenza vaccine. Study-wide results and caveats: Every seasonal influenza vaccination brings in few new T cells, the authors suggested.

Germline CDR1 reads MNHEY; CDR2 reads SVGAGI. Trimming removed 2 bases from V and 6 bases from J, with 10 bases in between. The CDR3 length is 13 residues. This specimen consisted of PBMCs from blood, obtained around seven weeks after vaccination. This chain links TRBV6-5 with TRBJ1-2; D is ambiguous. The source is a man aged 50 to 59 who received an inactivated influenza vaccine. In DNA form, the CDR3 reads TGTGCCAGCAGTTACGGGCAGGCAAATGGCTACACCTTC. Amino acids: CASSYGQANGYTF.